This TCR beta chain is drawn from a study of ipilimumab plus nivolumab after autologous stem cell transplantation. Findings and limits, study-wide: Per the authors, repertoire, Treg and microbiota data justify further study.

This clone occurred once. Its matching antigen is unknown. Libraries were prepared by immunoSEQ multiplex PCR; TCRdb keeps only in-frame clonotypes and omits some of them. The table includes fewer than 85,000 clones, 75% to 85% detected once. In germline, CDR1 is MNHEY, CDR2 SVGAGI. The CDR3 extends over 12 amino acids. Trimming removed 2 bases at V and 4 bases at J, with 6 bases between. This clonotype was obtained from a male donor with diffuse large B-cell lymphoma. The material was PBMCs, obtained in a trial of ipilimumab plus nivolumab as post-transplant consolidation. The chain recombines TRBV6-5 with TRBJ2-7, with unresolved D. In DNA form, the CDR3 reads TGTGCCAGCAGTTACGAGAATTACGAGCAGTACTTC. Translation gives CASSYENYEQYF.